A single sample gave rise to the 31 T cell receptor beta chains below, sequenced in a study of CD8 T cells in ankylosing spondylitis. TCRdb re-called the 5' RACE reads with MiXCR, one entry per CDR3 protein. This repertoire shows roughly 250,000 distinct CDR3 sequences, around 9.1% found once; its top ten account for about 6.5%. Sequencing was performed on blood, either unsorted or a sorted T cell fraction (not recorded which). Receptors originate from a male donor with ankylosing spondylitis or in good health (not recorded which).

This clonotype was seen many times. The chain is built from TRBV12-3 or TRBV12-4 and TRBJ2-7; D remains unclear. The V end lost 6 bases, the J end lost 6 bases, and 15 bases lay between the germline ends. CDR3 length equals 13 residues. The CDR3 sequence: CASSWLNRVEQYF. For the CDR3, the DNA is TGTGCCAGCAGCTGGCTAAATCGGGTCGAGCAGTACTTC.

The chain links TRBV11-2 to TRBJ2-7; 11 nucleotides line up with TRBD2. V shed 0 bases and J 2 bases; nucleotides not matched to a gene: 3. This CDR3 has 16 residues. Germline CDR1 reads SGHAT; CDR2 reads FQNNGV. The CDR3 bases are TGTGCCAGCAGCTTAGAGCTAGCGGGGGGAACCTACGAGCAGTACTTC. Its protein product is CASSLELAGGTYEQYF.

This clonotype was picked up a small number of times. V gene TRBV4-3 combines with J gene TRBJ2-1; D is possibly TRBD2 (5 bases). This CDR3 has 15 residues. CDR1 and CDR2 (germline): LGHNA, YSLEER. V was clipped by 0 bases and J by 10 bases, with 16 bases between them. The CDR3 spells CASSQEAYPEGEQFF. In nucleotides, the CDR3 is TGCGCCAGCAGCCAAGAGGCGTACCCAGAGGGAGAGCAGTTCTTC.

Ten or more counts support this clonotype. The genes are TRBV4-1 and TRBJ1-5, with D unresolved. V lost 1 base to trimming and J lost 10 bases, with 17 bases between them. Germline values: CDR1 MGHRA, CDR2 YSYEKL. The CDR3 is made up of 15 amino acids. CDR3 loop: CASSQGPYLIKPQHF. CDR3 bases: TGCGCCAGCAGCCAAGGACCGTACCTAATCAAACCCCAGCATTTT.

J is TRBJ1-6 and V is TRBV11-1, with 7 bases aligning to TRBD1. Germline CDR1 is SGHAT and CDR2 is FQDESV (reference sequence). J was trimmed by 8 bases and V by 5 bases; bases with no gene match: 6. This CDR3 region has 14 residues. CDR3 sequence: CASSQQGRDSPLHF. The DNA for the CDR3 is TGTGCCAGCAGCCAACAGGGGAGGGATTCACCCCTCCACTTT. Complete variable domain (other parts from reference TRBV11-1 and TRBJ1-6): EAEVAQSPRYKITEKSQAVAFWCDPISGHATLYWYRQILGQGPELLVQFQDESVVDDSQLPKDRFSAERLKGVDSTLKIQPAELGDSAMYLCASSQQGRDSPLHFGNGTRLTVT.

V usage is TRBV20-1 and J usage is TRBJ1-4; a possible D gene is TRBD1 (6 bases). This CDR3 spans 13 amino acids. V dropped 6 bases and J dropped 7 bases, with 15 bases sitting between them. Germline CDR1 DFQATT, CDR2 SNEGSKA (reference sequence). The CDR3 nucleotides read TGCAGTGCCCAGCGGACAGCAACTGAAAAACTGTTTTTT. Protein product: CSAQRTATEKLFF.

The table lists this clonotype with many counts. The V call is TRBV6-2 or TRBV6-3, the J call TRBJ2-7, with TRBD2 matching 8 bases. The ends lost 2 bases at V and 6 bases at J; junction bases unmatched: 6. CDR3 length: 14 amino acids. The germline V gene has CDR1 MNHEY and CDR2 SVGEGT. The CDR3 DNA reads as TGTGCCAGCAGTTACGGGACTAGTGGGGCCGAGCAGTACTTC. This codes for CASSYGTSGAEQYF.

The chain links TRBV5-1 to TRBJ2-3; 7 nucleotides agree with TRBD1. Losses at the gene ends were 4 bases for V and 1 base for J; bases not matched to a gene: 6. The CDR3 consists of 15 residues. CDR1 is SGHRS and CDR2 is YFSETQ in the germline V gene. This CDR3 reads CASSPNRGGTDTQYF. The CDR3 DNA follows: TGCGCCAGCAGCCCAAACAGGGGTGGCACAGATACGCAGTATTTT.

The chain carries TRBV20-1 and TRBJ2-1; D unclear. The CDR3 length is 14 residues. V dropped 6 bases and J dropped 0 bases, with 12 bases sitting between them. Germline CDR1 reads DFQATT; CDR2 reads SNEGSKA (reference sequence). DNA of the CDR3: TGCAGTGCCCAAATACACGACTCCTACAATGAGCAGTTCTTC. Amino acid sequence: CSAQIHDSYNEQFF.

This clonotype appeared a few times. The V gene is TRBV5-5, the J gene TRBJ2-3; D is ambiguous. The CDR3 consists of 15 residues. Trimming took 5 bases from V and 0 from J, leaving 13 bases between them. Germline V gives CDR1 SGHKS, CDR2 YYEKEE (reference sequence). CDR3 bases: TGTGCCAGCAGGCAAGACTCCACTAGCACAGATACGCAGTATTTT. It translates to CASRQDSTSTDTQYF.

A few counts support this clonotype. The CDR3 protein is CASSPITGGSYNEQFF. In DNA form, the CDR3 reads TGTGCCAGCAGCCCGATAACAGGGGGCTCCTACAATGAGCAGTTCTTC. V gene TRBV11-2 combines with J gene TRBJ2-1, with 8 nucleotides matching TRBD1. Trimming removed 5 bases from V and 0 bases from J; junction bases left unmatched: 6. This CDR3 is 16 amino acids long. In germline, CDR1 is SGHAT, CDR2 FQNNGV.

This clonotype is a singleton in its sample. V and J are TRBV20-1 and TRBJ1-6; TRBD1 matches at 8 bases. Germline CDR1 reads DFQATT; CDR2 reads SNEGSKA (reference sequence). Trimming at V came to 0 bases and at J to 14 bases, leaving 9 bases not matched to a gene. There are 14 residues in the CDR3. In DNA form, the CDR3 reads TGCAGTGCTAGAGATCTGATTAAACAGGGGGCCCTCCACTTT. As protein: CSARDLIKQGALHF.

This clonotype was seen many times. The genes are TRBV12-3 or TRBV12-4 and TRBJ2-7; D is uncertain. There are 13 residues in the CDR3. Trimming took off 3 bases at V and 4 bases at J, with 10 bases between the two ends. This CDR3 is CASSFAALYEQYF. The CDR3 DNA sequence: TGTGCCAGCAGTTTTGCAGCCCTTTACGAGCAGTACTTC.

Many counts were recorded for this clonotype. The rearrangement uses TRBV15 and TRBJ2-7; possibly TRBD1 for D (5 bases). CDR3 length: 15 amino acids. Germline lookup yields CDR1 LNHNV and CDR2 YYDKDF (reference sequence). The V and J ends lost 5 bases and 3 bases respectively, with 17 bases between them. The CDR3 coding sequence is TGTGCCACCAGCGGACCTCAGGGATATAGCTACGAGCAGTACTTC. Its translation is CATSGPQGYSYEQYF.

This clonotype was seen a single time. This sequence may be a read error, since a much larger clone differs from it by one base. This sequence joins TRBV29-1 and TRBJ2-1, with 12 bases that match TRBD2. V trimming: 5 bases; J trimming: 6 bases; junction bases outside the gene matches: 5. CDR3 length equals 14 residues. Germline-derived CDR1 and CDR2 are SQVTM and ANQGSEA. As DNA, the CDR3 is TGCAGCGTTAAAGGACTAGCGGGGATCAATGAGCAGTTCTTC. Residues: CSVKGLAGINEQFF.

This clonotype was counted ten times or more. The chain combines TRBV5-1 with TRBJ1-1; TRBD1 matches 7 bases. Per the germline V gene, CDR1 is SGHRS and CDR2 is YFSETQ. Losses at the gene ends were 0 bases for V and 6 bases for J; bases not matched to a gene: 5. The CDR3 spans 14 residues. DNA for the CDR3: TGCGCCAGCAGCTTGGGGCAGGGGGAGGCTGAAGCTTTCTTT. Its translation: CASSLGQGEAEAFF.

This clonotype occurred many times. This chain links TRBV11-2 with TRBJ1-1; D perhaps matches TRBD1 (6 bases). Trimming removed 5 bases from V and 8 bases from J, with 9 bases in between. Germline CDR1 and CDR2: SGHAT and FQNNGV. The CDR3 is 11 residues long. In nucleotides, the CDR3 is TGTGCCAGCAGCCGCACAGGGGAAGCTTTCTTT. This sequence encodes CASSRTGEAFF.

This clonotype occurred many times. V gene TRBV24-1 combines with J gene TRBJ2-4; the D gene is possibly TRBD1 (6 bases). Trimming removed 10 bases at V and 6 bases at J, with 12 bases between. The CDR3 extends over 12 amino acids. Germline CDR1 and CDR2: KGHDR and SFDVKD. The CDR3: CATRTAVNIQYF. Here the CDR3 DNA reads TGTGCCACAAGGACAGCGGTAAACATTCAGTACTTC.

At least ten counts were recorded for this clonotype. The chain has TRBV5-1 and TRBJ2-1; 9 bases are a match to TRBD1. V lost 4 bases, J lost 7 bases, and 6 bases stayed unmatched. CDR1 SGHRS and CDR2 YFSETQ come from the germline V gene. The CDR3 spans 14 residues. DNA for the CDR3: TGCGCCAGCAGCACGGGACAGGGAGGGAATGAGCAGTTCTTC. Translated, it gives CASSTGQGGNEQFF.

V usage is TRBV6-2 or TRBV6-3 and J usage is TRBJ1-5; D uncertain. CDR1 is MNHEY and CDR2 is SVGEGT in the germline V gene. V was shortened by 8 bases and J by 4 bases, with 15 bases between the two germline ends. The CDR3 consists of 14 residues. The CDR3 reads CASLPGSVNQPQHF. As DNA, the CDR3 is TGTGCCAGCCTTCCCGGGAGTGTAAATCAGCCCCAGCATTTT.

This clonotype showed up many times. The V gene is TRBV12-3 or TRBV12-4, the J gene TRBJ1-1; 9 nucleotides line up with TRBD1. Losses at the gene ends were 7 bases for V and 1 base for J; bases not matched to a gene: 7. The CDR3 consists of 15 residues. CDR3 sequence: CASTPRGQGNTEAFF. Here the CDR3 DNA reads TGTGCCAGCACCCCGCGGGGACAGGGGAACACTGAAGCTTTCTTT.

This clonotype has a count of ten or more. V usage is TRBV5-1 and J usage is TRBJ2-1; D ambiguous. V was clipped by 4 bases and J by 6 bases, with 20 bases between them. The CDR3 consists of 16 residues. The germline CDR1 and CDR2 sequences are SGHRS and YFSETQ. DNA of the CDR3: TGCGCCAGCAGCGAATACCAACATGGTCGGTCCAATGAGCAGTTCTTC. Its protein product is CASSEYQHGRSNEQFF.

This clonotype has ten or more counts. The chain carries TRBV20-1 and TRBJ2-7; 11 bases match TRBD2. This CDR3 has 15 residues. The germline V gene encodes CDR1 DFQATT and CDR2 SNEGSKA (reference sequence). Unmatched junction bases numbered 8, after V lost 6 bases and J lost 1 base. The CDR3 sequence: CSAGGLAATSYEQYF. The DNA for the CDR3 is TGCAGTGCGGGGGGACTAGCGGCCACTTCCTACGAGCAGTACTTC.

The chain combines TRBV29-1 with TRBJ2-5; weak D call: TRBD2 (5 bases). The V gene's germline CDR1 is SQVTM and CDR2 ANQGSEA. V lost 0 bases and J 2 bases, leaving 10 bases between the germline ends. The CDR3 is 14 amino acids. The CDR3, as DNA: TGCAGCGTTGAAGACAAGGAGCGGCAAGAGACCCAGTACTTC. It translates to CSVEDKERQETQYF. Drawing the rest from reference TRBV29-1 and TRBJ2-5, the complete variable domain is SAVISQKPSRDICQRGTSLTIQCQVDSQVTMMFWYRQQPGQSLTLIATANQGSEATYESGFVIDKFPISRPNLTFSTLTVSNMSPEDSSIYLCSVEDKERQETQYFGPGTRLLVL.

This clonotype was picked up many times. CDR3 nucleotides: TGTGCCAGCATGGAGCGGGGTTACACCGGGGAGCTGTTTTTT. This codes for CASMERGYTGELFF. This rearrangement joins TRBV7-2 to TRBJ2-2; 7 bases are a match to TRBD2. Germline values: CDR1 SGHTA, CDR2 FQGNSA. V was clipped by 7 bases and J by 3 bases; unmatched bases: 5. The CDR3 runs 14 residues.

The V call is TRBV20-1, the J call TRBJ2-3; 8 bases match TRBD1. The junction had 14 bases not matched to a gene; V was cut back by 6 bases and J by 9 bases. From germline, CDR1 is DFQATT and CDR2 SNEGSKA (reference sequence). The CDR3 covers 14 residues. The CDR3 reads CSATTGQGAQTQYF. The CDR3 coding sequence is TGCAGTGCCACCACTGGGCAGGGGGCACAGACGCAGTATTTT.

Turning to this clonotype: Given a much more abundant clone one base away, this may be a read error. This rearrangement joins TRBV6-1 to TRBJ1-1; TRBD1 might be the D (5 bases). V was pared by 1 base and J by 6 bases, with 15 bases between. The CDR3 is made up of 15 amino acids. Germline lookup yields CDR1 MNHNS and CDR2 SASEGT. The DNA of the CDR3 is TGTGCCAGCAGTGAAGGGTCTGGGACTGACCCTGAAGCTTTCTTT. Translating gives CASSEGSGTDPEAFF.

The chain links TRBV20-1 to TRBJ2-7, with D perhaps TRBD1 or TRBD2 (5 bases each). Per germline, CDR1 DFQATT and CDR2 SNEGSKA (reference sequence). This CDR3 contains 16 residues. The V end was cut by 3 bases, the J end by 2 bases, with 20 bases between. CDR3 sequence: CSASAGARLATYEQYF. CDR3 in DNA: TGCAGTGCTAGCGCCGGGGCACGTCTAGCCACCTACGAGCAGTACTTC.

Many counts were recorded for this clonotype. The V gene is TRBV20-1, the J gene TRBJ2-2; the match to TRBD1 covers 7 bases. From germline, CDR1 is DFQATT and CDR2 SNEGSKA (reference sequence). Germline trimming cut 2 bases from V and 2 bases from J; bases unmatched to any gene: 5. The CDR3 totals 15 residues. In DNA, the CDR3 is TGCAGTGCTAGACCGGGACAGCTTAACACCGGGGAGCTGTTTTTT. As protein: CSARPGQLNTGELFF.

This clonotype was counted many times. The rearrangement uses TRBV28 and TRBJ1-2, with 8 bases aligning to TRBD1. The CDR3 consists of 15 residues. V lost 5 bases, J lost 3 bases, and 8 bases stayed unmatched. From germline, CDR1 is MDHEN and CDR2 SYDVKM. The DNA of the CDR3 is TGTGCCAGCAGTACCCGACAGGGGACGGACTATGGCTACACCTTC. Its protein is CASSTRQGTDYGYTF.

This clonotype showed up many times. The CDR3 bases are TGTGCCAGCAGCACAGCAGGGATGGCCAAAAACATTCAGTACTTC. Translation: CASSTAGMAKNIQYF. V gene TRBV7-2 combines with J gene TRBJ2-4, with a tentative D call TRBD1 (5 bases). Germline V gene sequence: CDR1 SGHTA, CDR2 FQGNSA. The CDR3 is made up of 15 amino acids. V lost 5 bases to trimming and J lost 1 base, with 12 bases between them.